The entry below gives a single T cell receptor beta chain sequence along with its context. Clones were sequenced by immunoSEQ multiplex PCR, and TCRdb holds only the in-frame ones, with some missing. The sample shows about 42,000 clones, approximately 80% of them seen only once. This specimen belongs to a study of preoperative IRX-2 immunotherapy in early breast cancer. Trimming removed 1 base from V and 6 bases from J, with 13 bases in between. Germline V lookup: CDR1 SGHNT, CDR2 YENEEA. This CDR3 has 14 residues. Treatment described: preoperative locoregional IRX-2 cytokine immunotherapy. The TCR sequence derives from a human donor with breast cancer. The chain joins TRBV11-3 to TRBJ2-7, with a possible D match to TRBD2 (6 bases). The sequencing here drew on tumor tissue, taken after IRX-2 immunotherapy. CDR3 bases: TGTGCCAGCAGCTTAGGGGGAGGAATAAGCGAGCAGTACTTC. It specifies CASSLGGGISEQYF.